This passage covers 10 T cell receptor beta chains from one sample sequenced in a study of T-cell reconstitution after alpha-beta-depleted transplantation in children. During its preparation, the TCRbeta library received unique molecular identifiers. Each CDR3 protein is one row after TCRdb ran MiXCR on the PCR reads. This table has 700,000 to 950,000 distinct CDR3 sequences, approximately 15% appearing once. The source material was PBMCs, mostly from graft donor cells, sampled 360 days after TCRalphabeta/CD19-depleted stem cell transplant. The receptor set was obtained from a male patient between 5 and 17 years old who had a stem cell transplant for acute lymphoblastic leukemia, so the T cells may come from the graft donor.

This clonotype has just a few counts. The V gene is TRBV9, the J gene TRBJ1-4, with D unclear. CDR1 SGDLS and CDR2 YYNGEE come from the germline V gene. This CDR3 region has 15 residues. V lost 3 bases to trimming and J lost 0 bases, with 9 bases between them. The CDR3 nucleotides are TGTGCCAGCAGCGCCCTCGGCTCAACTAATGAAAAACTGTTTTTT. Translating it yields CASSALGSTNEKLFF.

This clonotype has just a few counts. The chain combines TRBV5-1 with TRBJ2-1; D is undetermined. This CDR3 has 12 residues. Germline assignment: CDR1 SGHRS and CDR2 YFSETQ. Trimming took 0 bases from V and 10 from J, leaving 8 bases between them. CDR3 DNA sequence: TGCGCCAGCAGCTTGGCTGCCTCAGAGCAGTTCTTC. Its translation is CASSLAASEQFF.

CDR3 residues: CASSPPRSAGQPPTDTQYF. CDR3 sequence (DNA): TGTGCCAGCTCACCACCGCGGTCGGCGGGACAACCACCCACAGATACGCAGTATTTT. V usage is TRBV18 and J usage is TRBJ2-3, with D possibly being TRBD1 or TRBD2 (6 bases each). CDR1 KGHSH and CDR2 LQKENI come from the germline V gene. The V gene lost 0 bases and the J gene lost 2 bases, with 21 bases spanning the gap. This CDR3 spans 19 amino acids.

This clonotype was found a few times. The V and J genes are TRBV5-1 and TRBJ2-1, with a weak D call TRBD1 (6 bases). The CDR3 consists of 14 residues. Germline V gene data show CDR1 as SGHRS and CDR2 as YFSETQ. Trimming removed 4 bases from V and 5 bases from J, with 13 bases in between. The CDR3 DNA sequence: TGCGCCAGCAGCGGGCTAAACAGGGACAATGAGCAGTTCTTC. Its translation: CASSGLNRDNEQFF.

This clonotype was seen a few times. V usage is TRBV11-2 and J usage is TRBJ2-7; either TRBD1 or TRBD2 may supply D (5 bases each). V gave up 5 bases and J gave up 9 bases, with 26 bases separating them. The CDR3 is made up of 16 amino acids. Germline V CDR1 and CDR2: SGHAT, FQNNGV. The CDR3 loop is CASSRPEGFVRDGQYF. For the CDR3, the DNA is TGTGCCAGCAGCCGTCCAGAAGGGTTTGTCAGGGACGGGCAGTACTTC.

This chain uses TRBV7-9 with TRBJ2-1, with 14 bases aligning to TRBD2. The CDR3 runs to 17 residues. V shed 4 bases and J 8 bases; nucleotides not matched to a gene: 10. CDR1 is SEHNR and CDR2 is FQNEAQ in the germline V gene (reference sequence). Written as DNA, the CDR3 is TGTGCCAGCAGCTCGACTAGCGGGAGGGTCCCCACCCATGAGCAGTTCTTC. Translating gives CASSSTSGRVPTHEQFF.

The V gene is TRBV10-3, the J gene TRBJ2-7; TRBD1 agrees at 9 bases. Germline-derived CDR1 and CDR2 are ENHRY and SYGVKD. V shed 0 bases, J shed 5 bases, and the junction held 8 bases outside the gene matches. The CDR3 runs 16 residues. The DNA for the CDR3 is TGTGCCATCAGTGAGTCGAGGGACAGGGTACTTCACGAGCAGTACTTC. This sequence encodes CAISESRDRVLHEQYF.

The table lists this clonotype with a few counts. V gene TRBV12-3 or TRBV12-4 combines with J gene TRBJ2-1; 11 bases are shared with TRBD2. The CDR3 spans 16 residues. The J segment lost 10 bases and the V segment lost 5 bases, leaving 13 bases of the junction unmatched. The CDR3 bases are TGTGCCAGCAGTCGAACTCGGACTAGCGGGTGGGAAGAGCAGTTCTTC. As protein: CASSRTRTSGWEEQFF.

This clonotype was seen only a few times. The rearrangement uses TRBV5-1 and TRBJ2-3; the match to TRBD2 covers 7 bases. The V and J ends lost 1 base and 2 bases, in that order; junction bases with no gene match: 4. Germline CDR1 is SGHRS and CDR2 is YFSETQ. This CDR3 has 15 residues. The chain's CDR3 is CASSLTSAYTDTQYF. The DNA of the CDR3 is TGCGCCAGCAGCTTGACTAGCGCGTACACAGATACGCAGTATTTT. The whole variable domain, remainder taken from reference TRBV5-1 and TRBJ2-3, is KAGVTQTPRYLIKTRGQQVTLSCSPISGHRSVSWYQQTPGQGLQFLFEYFSETQRNKGNFPGRFSGRQFSNSRSEMNVSTLELGDSALYLCASSLTSAYTDTQYFGPGTRLTVL.

V is TRBV6-6 and J is TRBJ2-7, with D perhaps TRBD2 (5 bases). The length of the CDR3 is 12 residues. V was shortened by 7 bases and J by 2 bases, with 9 bases between the two germline ends. The germline V gene has CDR1 MNHNY and CDR2 SVGAGI (reference sequence). CDR3 nucleotide sequence: TGTGCCAGCAATGAGGGAACCTACGAGCAGTACTTC. Translation gives CASNEGTYEQYF.